This TCR beta chain was recorded in a study of cytomegalovirus exposure and HLA in healthy donors. 13 Jbeta primers and 60 Vbeta primers were used for the PCR. Generated by immunoSEQ multiplex PCR, the TCRdb table keeps only in-frame clones and is missing some. Of roughly 200,000 clones listed, more than 65% are singletons. Germline lookup yields CDR1 KGHSH and CDR2 LQKENI. CDR3 length equals 16 residues. J gave up 6 bases and V 6 bases, and 14 bases lay outside the gene matches. Material: PBMCs. This sequence originates from a man between 50 and 59 years old in good health and CMV-seronegative. V gene TRBV18 combines with J gene TRBJ2-7, with 10 bases fitting TRBD1. The chain's CDR3 is CASSPSRGTGAAEQYF. Here the CDR3 DNA reads TGTGCCAGCTCTCCCTCCCGAGGGACAGGGGCAGCCGAGCAGTACTTC. Full variable domain (rest looked up from reference TRBV18 and TRBJ2-7): NAGVMQNPRHLVRRRGQEARLRCSPMKGHSHVYWYRQLPEEGLKFMVYLQKENIIDESGMPKERFSAEFPKEGPSILRIQQVVRGDSAAYFCASSPSRGTGAAEQYFGPGTRLTVT.